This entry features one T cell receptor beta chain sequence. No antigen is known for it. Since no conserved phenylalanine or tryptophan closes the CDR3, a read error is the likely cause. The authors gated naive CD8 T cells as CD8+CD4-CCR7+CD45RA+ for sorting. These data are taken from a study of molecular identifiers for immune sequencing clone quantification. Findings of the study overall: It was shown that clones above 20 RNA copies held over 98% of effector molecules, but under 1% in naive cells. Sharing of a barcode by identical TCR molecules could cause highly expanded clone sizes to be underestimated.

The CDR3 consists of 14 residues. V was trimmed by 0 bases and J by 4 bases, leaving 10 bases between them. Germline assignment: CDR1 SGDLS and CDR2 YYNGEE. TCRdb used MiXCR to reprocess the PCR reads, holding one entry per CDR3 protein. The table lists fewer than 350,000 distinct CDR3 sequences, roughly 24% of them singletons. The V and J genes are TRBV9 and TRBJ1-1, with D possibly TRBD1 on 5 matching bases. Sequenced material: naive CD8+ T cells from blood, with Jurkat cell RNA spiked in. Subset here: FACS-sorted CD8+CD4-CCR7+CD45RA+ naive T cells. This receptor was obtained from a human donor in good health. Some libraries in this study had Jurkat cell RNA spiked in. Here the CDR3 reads CASSVGKGLTEAFY. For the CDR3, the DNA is TGTGCCAGCAGCGTAGGCAAGGGACTCACTGAAGCTTTCTAT.